These 6 T cell receptor beta chains came from one sample sequenced in a study of monozygotic twins with cystic fibrosis. Produced via immunoSEQ multiplex PCR; TCRdb's table is partial and in-frame only. The sample comprises around 25,000 clones, 80% to 95% of which are singletons, and under 0.35% rests with the top ten. The sample comprised blood. Receptor source: a girl between 2 and 10 years old with cystic fibrosis.

This clone occurred a few times. V gene TRBV7-2 combines with J gene TRBJ2-7; 9 bases line up with TRBD1. Germline V lookup: CDR1 SGHTA, CDR2 FQGNSA. The CDR3 runs 14 residues. V shed 0 bases and J 4 bases; nucleotides not matched to a gene: 1. The CDR3 coding sequence is TGTGCCAGCAGCTTAGCGGACAGGGGTTACGAGCAGTACTTC. Its translation: CASSLADRGYEQYF.

This clone was observed once. The rearrangement joins TRBV9 to TRBJ2-7; D is ambiguous. Trimming removed 2 bases at V and 3 bases at J, with 15 bases between. The CDR3 runs to 15 residues. The germline gives CDR1 SGDLS, CDR2 YYNGEE. CDR3 coding DNA: TGTGCCAGCAGCGTGTCCTCAGGAACCTACTACGAGCAGTACTTC. It is translated as CASSVSSGTYYEQYF.

The V and J genes are TRBV30 and TRBJ1-1; 8 nucleotides align to TRBD1. The V and J ends lost 2 bases and 4 bases, in that order; junction bases with no gene match: 6. There are 14 residues in the CDR3. Germline assignment: CDR1 GTSNPN and CDR2 SVGIG (reference sequence). The CDR3, as DNA: TGTGCCTGGAGTAACCAGGGGGCGCGCACTGAAGCTTTCTTT. Translated: CAWSNQGARTEAFF. Together with reference TRBV30 and TRBJ1-1, the CDR3 gives the full variable domain: SQTIHQWPATLVQPVGSPLSLECTVEGTSNPNLYWYRQAAGRGLQLLFYSVGIGQISSEVPQNLSASRPQDRQFILSSKKLLLSDSGFYLCAWSNQGARTEAFFGQGTRLTVV.

This chain links TRBV6-6 with TRBJ2-1; tentatively, D is TRBD1 (6 bases). CDR1 is MNHNY and CDR2 is SVGAGI in the germline V gene (reference sequence). With 6 bases removed from V and 5 bases from J, the gap between germline ends came to 8 bases. This CDR3 has 12 residues. The CDR3 DNA sequence: TGTGCCAGCAGCAGGACAGACAATGAGCAGTTCTTC. Its protein is CASSRTDNEQFF.

The rearrangement joins TRBV6-5 to TRBJ2-4; D not resolved. The germline V gene has CDR1 MNHEY and CDR2 SVGAGI. The CDR3 is 15 residues long. V was trimmed by 4 bases and J by 6 bases, leaving 16 bases between them. This chain's CDR3 is CASSSLPSPSNIQYF. The CDR3 DNA reads as TGTGCCAGCAGTTCCTTACCAAGCCCTTCAAACATTCAGTACTTC.

V and J are TRBV30 and TRBJ2-2; possibly TRBD1 or TRBD2 for D (6 bases each). The CDR3 contains 16 residues. V gave up 2 bases and J gave up 4 bases, with 17 bases separating them. Germline V lookup: CDR1 GTSNPN, CDR2 SVGIG (reference sequence). The CDR3 DNA follows: TGTGCCTGGAGTCGGGGGCAGGGCCGTTCCACCGGGGAGCTGTTTTTT. It translates to CAWSRGQGRSTGELFF. Looking up the rest from reference TRBV30 and TRBJ2-2 gives the full variable domain: SQTIHQWPATLVQPVGSPLSLECTVEGTSNPNLYWYRQAAGRGLQLLFYSVGIGQISSEVPQNLSASRPQDRQFILSSKKLLLSDSGFYLCAWSRGQGRSTGELFFGEGSRLTVL.